This T cell receptor beta chain was found in a study of blood T cells in healthy people across ages. V lost 3 bases and J 4 bases, leaving 13 bases between the germline ends. The CDR3 is 14 residues long. Germline V gene sequence: CDR1 DFQATT, CDR2 SNEGSKA (reference sequence). For the second PCR, which ran for about 6 to 11 cycles, a sample-barcoded 5' primer and a J-beta primer mix were used. TCRdb recomputed calls from the 5' RACE reads with MiXCR, one row per CDR3 protein. In the table there are over 1,500,000 distinct CDR3 sequences, just under 50% of which are singletons. The sequenced material came from blood. The receptor comes from a woman in her thirties or forties in good health. The V call is TRBV20-1, the J call TRBJ2-1; unclear D gene. DNA for the CDR3: TGCAGTGCTAGTATCGCAACTACTTACAATGAGCAGTTCTTC. This translates into CSASIATTYNEQFF.